Sequencing of this T cell receptor beta chain was carried out in a study of blood T cell repertoires in COVID-19. In the study overall: PBMCs, B-cell-depleted T cells, or T cells provided the cDNA or gDNA that made up the material.

Sequencing was performed with immunoSEQ multiplex PCR; in TCRdb, only in-frame clones are kept and a portion is missing. The top ten clones hold 0.85% to 1.2% of a sample with approximately 93,000 clones, 80% to 90% of them seen once. V was pared by 5 bases and J by 2 bases, with 10 bases of the junction left unmatched. CDR1 and CDR2 (germline): WNHNN, SYGVQD (reference sequence). The CDR3 is 16 residues long. The TCR sequence derives from a human donor in a cohort sampled during active COVID-19. The chain joins TRBV10-1 to TRBJ1-1; TRBD1 matches at 8 bases. Source material: peripheral blood. The CDR3 DNA follows: TGCGCCAGCAGTCCGCCCCAGGGGGCAGAAAACACTGAAGCTTTCTTT. It encodes CASSPPQGAENTEAFF.